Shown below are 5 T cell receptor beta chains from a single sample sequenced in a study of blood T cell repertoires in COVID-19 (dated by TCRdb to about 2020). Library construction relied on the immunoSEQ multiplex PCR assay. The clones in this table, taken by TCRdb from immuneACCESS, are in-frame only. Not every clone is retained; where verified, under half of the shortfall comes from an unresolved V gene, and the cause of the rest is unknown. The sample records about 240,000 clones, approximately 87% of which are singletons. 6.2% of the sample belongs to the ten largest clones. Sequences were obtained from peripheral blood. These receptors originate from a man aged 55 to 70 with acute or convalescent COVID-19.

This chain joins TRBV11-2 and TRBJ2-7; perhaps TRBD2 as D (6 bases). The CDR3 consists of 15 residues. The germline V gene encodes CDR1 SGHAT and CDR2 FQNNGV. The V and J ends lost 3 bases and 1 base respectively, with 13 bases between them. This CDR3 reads CASSLDRGGSYEQYF. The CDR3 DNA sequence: TGTGCCAGCAGCTTGGACCGGGGAGGATCCTACGAGCAGTACTTC.

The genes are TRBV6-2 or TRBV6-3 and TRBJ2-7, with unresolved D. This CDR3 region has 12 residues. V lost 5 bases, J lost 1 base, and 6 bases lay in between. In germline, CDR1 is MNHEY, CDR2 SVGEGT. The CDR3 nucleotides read TGTGCCAGCAGTCCCTTGTCCTACGAGCAGTACTTC. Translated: CASSPLSYEQYF.

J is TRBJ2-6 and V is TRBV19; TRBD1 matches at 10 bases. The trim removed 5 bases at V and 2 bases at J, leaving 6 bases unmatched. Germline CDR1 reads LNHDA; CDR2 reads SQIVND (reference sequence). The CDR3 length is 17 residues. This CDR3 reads CASSGGQGRTGANVLTF. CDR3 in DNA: TGTGCCAGTAGTGGGGGACAGGGGAGGACTGGGGCCAACGTCCTGACTTTC.

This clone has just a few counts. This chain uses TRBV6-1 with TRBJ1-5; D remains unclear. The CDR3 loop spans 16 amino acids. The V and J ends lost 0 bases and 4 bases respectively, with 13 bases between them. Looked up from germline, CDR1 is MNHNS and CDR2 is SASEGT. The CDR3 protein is CASSEALNGPNQPQHF. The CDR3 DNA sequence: TGTGCCAGCAGTGAAGCCTTGAATGGGCCTAATCAGCCCCAGCATTTT.

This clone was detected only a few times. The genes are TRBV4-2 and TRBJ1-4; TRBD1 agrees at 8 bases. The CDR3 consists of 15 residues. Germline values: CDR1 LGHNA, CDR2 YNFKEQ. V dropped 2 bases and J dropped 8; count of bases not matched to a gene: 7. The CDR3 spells CASSQQQGGEEKLFF. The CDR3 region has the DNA TGTGCCAGCAGCCAACAACAGGGGGGAGAGGAAAAACTGTTTTTT.